The entry below describes one TCR beta chain. The data are from a study of blood T cells in healthy people across ages. Those donating, healthy Caucasian individuals from Russia, were aged roughly 6 to 100. Per sample, extraction of total RNA gave at least 5.5 micrograms in every case. The second PCR ran about 6 to 12 cycles with a sample-barcoded 5' primer and J-beta primers. Using its own MiXCR run on the 5' RACE reads, TCRdb lists one record per CDR3 protein. The sample records approximately 2,000,000 distinct CDR3 sequences, around 42% being singletons. Per germline, CDR1 MDHEN and CDR2 SYDVKM. CDR3 size: 12 residues. V was trimmed by 6 bases and J by 8 bases, leaving 13 bases between them.

The V call is TRBV28, the J call TRBJ1-1; D is unclear. The sample taken for sequencing was blood. This receptor was obtained from a human donor in good health. CDR3 coding DNA: TGTGCCAGCAGGTCCGGGTTAACCGAAGCTTTCTTT. This encodes CASRSGLTEAFF.